These T cell receptor beta chains were read from a single sample in a study of monozygotic twins with inflammatory bowel disease. Following a re-call of the 5' RACE reads, TCRdb has one entry per CDR3 protein and lacks DNA. This sample's clone table lists around 100,000 distinct CDR3 sequences. Sequencing was done on a sample of blood. The receptors come from a human donor with ulcerative colitis or Crohn's disease, or a healthy co-twin of an affected twin (not recorded which). The CDR3 runs from the conserved cysteine through the conserved F or W.

>TRBJ2-2|TRBV28
CASSLGDPIGGELFF
>TRBJ2-3|TRBV7-8
CASSLLPQGAPDTQYF
>TRBJ2-7|TRBV27
CASSLWDRRAYEQYF
>TRBJ2-5|TRBV6-2/TRBV6-3
CASSTGLAGQETQYF
>TRBJ2-7|TRBV18
CASSATLTSGDTYEQYF
>TRBJ2-1|TRBV15
CATSRADSSYNEQFF
>TRBJ2-5|TRBV5-1
CASSATGTVGETQYF
>TRBJ2-1|TRBV2
CASSEKGGNEQFF
>TRBJ2-2|TRBV11-2
CASSLGDKRDTGELFF
>TRBJ1-5|TRBV5-4
CASSLAGTGVPNEPQHF
>TRBJ2-6|TRBV20-1
CSARDLNSGANVLTF
>TRBJ1-2|TRBV7-2
CASSLGGVREGGYTF